The TCR beta chain under discussion was sequenced for a study of beta chain features in type 1 diabetes. CDR1 is DFQATT and CDR2 is SNEGSKA in the germline V gene (reference sequence). This CDR3 is 11 amino acids long. TCRB transcripts that were expressed got sequenced, as all of the isolated RNA had been reverse transcribed. The assay was immunoSEQ multiplex PCR, and TCRdb's table has in-frame clones only and misses some. The top ten clones hold 0.015% of a sample with roughly 350,000 clones, approximately 10% of them seen once. The sample holds a few counts of this clone. This TCR was recovered from a woman aged 25 to 39 in good health. This chain joins TRBV20-1 and TRBJ2-3, with D uncertain. Material for sequencing was naive CD4+ T cells from blood. The CDR3, as DNA: TGCAGCGGTTTTCTCACAGATACGCAGTATTTT. The encoded protein is CSGFLTDTQYF.